The clone carrying this T cell receptor beta chain was recorded many times. Its antigen is not known. Trimming took 6 bases from V and 1 from J, leaving 9 bases between them. The CDR3 consists of 13 residues. This record comes from a study of CD8 T cells in ankylosing spondylitis. TCRdb passed the 5' RACE reads through MiXCR, listing each CDR3 protein once. The data contain 250,000 to 400,000 distinct CDR3 sequences, approximately 10% of them singletons. Study-wide results and caveats: Ankylosing spondylitis blood seemed to carry a telltale TCR beta motif made of under ten highly homologous variants.

V is TRBV12-3 or TRBV12-4 and J is TRBJ1-2; no firm D call. This receptor was identified in a female donor with ankylosing spondylitis or in good health (not recorded which). Sequencing used blood, either unsorted or a sorted T cell fraction (not recorded which). DNA for the CDR3: TGTGCCAGCAGCCTACGGATTAACTATGGCTACACCTTC. This codes for CASSLRINYGYTF.